The clone carrying this T cell receptor (beta chain) was picked up one time. Antigen unknown. PCR involved 60 Vbeta and 13 Jbeta primers. Profiled with immunoSEQ multiplex PCR; TCRdb holds only in-frame clones, not every one. The table includes some 200,000 clones, around 80% detected once. This entry comes from a study of cytomegalovirus exposure and HLA in healthy donors. Points from the study as a whole: High sensitivity and specificity were reportedly achieved when the classifier diagnosed cytomegalovirus status. Three chains linked to CMV were shown in vitro to be specific for CMV antigens. HLA alleles were associated with roughly 17,000 TCR beta sequences in a later analysis at 0.05 false discovery rate. Among TCR beta chains, those listed as cytomegalovirus-associated numbered about 150.

This receptor was obtained from a man aged 18-30 years in good health and CMV-seronegative. The specimen was PBMCs.

This CDR3 is CASRSNNLPTSGRTSNTGELFF. DNA for the CDR3: TGCGCCAGCCGATCAAATAACCTACCAACTAGCGGGAGAACATCGAACACCGGGGAGCTGTTTTTT. The V gene is TRBV5-1, the J gene TRBJ2-2, with 11 bases aligning to TRBD2. Germline V gene lookup returns CDR1 SGHRS and CDR2 YFSETQ. J was trimmed by 0 bases and V by 7 bases; bases with no gene match: 23. The CDR3 is made up of 22 amino acids.